This T cell receptor (beta chain) was identified in a study of cytomegalovirus exposure and HLA in healthy donors. Broader study findings: Certain sequence variants were highly shared and formed a cluster, and this cluster was likely a sequencing artifact.

This clone occurred a few times. The antigen remains unidentified. Vbeta (60) and Jbeta (13) primers were used in the PCR. Generated by immunoSEQ multiplex PCR, the TCRdb table keeps only in-frame clones and is missing some. The sample includes 35,000 to 45,000 clones, approximately 55% seen only once; the top ten take about an eighth. Material for sequencing was PBMCs. This clonotype was obtained from a human donor in good health.

CDR3 sequence reads: CASSWGPRNEQFF. CDR3 in DNA: TGTGCCAGCAGTTGGGGCCCGAGGAATGAGCAGTTCTTC. The rearrangement joins TRBV6-5 to TRBJ2-1; TRBD1 might be the D (5 bases). The V gene lost 4 bases and the J gene lost 7 bases, with 11 bases spanning the gap. In germline, CDR1 is MNHEY, CDR2 SVGAGI. The CDR3 spans 13 residues.